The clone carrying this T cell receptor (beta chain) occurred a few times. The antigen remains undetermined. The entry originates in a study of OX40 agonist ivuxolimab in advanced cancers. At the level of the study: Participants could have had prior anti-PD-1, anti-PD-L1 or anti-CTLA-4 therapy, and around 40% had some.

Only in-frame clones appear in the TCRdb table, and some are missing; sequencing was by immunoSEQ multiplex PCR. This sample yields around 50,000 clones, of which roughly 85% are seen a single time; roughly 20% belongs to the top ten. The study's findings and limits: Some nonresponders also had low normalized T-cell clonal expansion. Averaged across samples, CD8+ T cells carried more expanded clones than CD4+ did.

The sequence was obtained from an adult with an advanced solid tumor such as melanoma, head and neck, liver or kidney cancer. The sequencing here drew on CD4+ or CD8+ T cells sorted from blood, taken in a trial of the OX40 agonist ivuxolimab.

This CDR3 is CASSGGGDGEAFF. Written as DNA, the CDR3 is TGTGCCAGCAGCGGAGGGGGGGACGGTGAAGCTTTCTTT. The chain uses TRBV9 and TRBJ1-1; TRBD1 is a possible D gene (6 bases). Germline CDR1 SGDLS, CDR2 YYNGEE. This CDR3 is built from 13 residues. The V gene lost 3 bases and the J gene lost 7 bases, with 13 bases spanning the gap. Looking up the rest from reference TRBV9 and TRBJ1-1 gives the full variable domain: DSGVTQTPKHLITATGQRVTLRCSPRSGDLSVYWYQQSLDQGLQFLIQYYNGEERAKGNILERFSAQQFPDLHSELNLSSLELGDSALYFCASSGGGDGEAFFGQGTRLTVV.